The source of this TCR beta chain is a study of monozygotic twins with cystic fibrosis. J gave up 0 bases and V 2 bases, and 10 bases lay outside the gene matches. CDR3 size: 17 residues. In germline, CDR1 is SGHRS, CDR2 YFSETQ. Sequencing was performed with immunoSEQ multiplex PCR; in TCRdb, only in-frame clones are kept and a portion is missing. The sample carries some 9,600 clones, about 89% recorded once. Input material: blood. The clonotype originates from a boy between 2 and 15 years old with cystic fibrosis. This chain uses TRBV5-1 with TRBJ1-1, with 7 bases aligning to TRBD1. CDR3 residues: CASSLYDRAGVNTEAFF. CDR3 sequence (DNA): TGCGCCAGCAGCTTATACGACAGGGCCGGGGTGAACACTGAAGCTTTCTTT.